This is a list of T cell receptor beta chains from one sample in a study of vaccination and CD4 T cells after COVID-19. One entry per CDR3 protein, called by TCRdb with MiXCR from the PCR reads. The sample records about 24,000 distinct CDR3 sequences, roughly 40% being singletons. The antigens for these receptors are not known. Specimen: CD4+ T cells from blood, cultured in vitro, collected about 7 months after SARS-CoV-2 vaccination. These receptors all come from a human donor who had recovered from COVID-19. Each CDR3 is given with its conserved first and last residue. D genes are given only for firm matches. Size is stated for part of the rows, as once, few or many counts, or as a class when the clone is expanded.

>TRBJ2-1|TRBV6-1|-|few
TGTGCCAGCACCCGGAATAGCGGAAGCTCCTACAATGAGCAGTTCTTC
CASTRNSGSSYNEQFF
>TRBJ2-6|TRBV27|-|-
TGTGCCAGCACCCACGCGTGGGTTGGGGCCAACGTCCTGACTTTC
CASTHAWVGANVLTF
>TRBJ2-7|TRBV20-1|-|-
TGCAGTGCTCCACATCCCCCGTCCGGGACTCAGAGCTCCTACGAGCAGTACTTC
CSAPHPPSGTQSSYEQYF
>TRBJ1-1|TRBV7-9|-|few
TGTGCCAGCAGCTTAGGGGTAGGGTTGGACACTGAAGCTTTCTTT
CASSLGVGLDTEAFF
>TRBJ2-5|TRBV19|-|-
TGTGCCAGTAGTATAAGGGACAATCAAGAGACCCAGTACTTC
CASSIRDNQETQYF
>TRBJ2-5|TRBV2|TRBD1|-
TGTGCCAGCAGGCTGACAGGGCTGGAGACCCAGTACTTC
CASRLTGLETQYF
>TRBJ1-1|TRBV20-1|-|few
TGCAGTGCGCGGGGGAGACGACAGGCCCAGGGGTACACTGAAGCTTTCTTT
CSARGRRQAQGYTEAFF
>TRBJ1-1|TRBV6-1|-|-
TGTGCCAGCAGCCGACGGTCCATGAACACTGAAGCTTTCTTT
CASSRRSMNTEAFF
>TRBJ2-5|TRBV20-1|TRBD2|-
TGCAGTGCCGACGGGACTAGCGGGAGCGGGGGCGAGACCCAGTACTTC
CSADGTSGSGGETQYF
>TRBJ2-7|TRBV28|TRBD1|-
TGTGCCAGCAGTTTAGGACAGGGGTCCGGGTACGAGCAGTACTTC
CASSLGQGSGYEQYF
>TRBJ1-5|TRBV15|-|-
TGTGCCACCAGCGATCTAAGGGGCCGACAGCCCCGGCATTTT
CATSDLRGRQPRHF
>TRBJ1-5|TRBV5-1|TRBD1|-
TGCGCCAGCAGCGAGGGGACAGGCAATCAGCCCCAGCATTTT
CASSEGTGNQPQHF
>TRBJ2-7|TRBV21-1|-|-
TGTGCCAGCAGCAATCGAACTACCTACGAGCAGTACTTC
CASSNRTTYEQYF
>TRBJ2-3|TRBV20-1|TRBD1|few
TGCAGTGCTAGGACAGGGGAATTGGGTACGCAGTATTTT
CSARTGELGTQYF
>TRBJ2-5|TRBV5-4|TRBD2|-
TGTGCCAGCAGCAGGGGGACTAGCCTTCAAGAGACCCAGTACTTC
CASSRGTSLQETQYF
>TRBJ1-2|TRBV6-5|-|-
TGTGCCAGCAGTTACTCACCGTCTAACTATGGCTACACCTTC
CASSYSPSNYGYTF
>TRBJ2-7|TRBV21-1|-|few
TGTGCCAGCAGCAAAGGGGAAAGAGTGGAGATCTTC
CASSKGERVEIF
>TRBJ2-1|TRBV6-2/TRBV6-3|TRBD2|-
TGTGCCAGCAGCCATGAGATAGCGGGATCCAATGAGCAGTTCTTC
CASSHEIAGSNEQFF